This T cell receptor (beta chain) originates from a study of blood T cell repertoires in COVID-19. In the authors' workflow: Amplifying reference gene primers gave estimates of nucleated cell counts. Assay used: immunoSEQ multiplex PCR; TCRdb lists only in-frame clones, some missing. V and J calls and clone size are copied from that table; D and trimming were computed from the DNA. Of roughly 130,000 clones in the sample, more than 70% were seen once. This CDR3 comprises 14 residues. Germline V gene lookup returns CDR1 MNHEY and CDR2 SMNVEV (reference sequence). V gave up 5 bases and J gave up 4 bases; unmatched junction bases: 7.

The sample was peripheral blood. The TCR sequence derives from a woman in her twenties or thirties who had recovered from COVID-19. This chain joins TRBV27 and TRBJ1-1; 7 bases are shared with TRBD1. CDR3 sequence reads: CASSPQGLSTEAFF. CDR3 nucleotides: TGTGCCAGCAGTCCACAGGGGTTGAGCACTGAAGCTTTCTTT.